Listed here are 10 T cell receptor beta chains from one sample, sequenced in a study of T cells after yellow fever vaccination. TCRdb ran MiXCR on the 5' RACE reads and lists one entry per CDR3 protein. This table holds about 260,000 distinct CDR3 sequences, 5.2% found once. The input for sequencing was CD4+ T cells sorted from PBMCs, taken on the day of the yellow fever booster vaccination. All receptors derive from a man between 18 and 29 years old who received the YFV17D yellow fever vaccine.

The genes are TRBV7-6 and TRBJ1-2; 7 bases fit TRBD1. The CDR3 has 14 residues. The germline V gene encodes CDR1 SGHVS and CDR2 FNYEAQ. The trim removed 1 base at V and 6 bases at J, leaving 5 bases unmatched. CDR3 sequence: CASSLGAGGNGYTF. As DNA, the CDR3 is TGTGCCAGCAGCTTAGGGGCAGGGGGTAATGGCTACACCTTC.

The genes are TRBV4-1 and TRBJ1-5; 8 nucleotides line up with TRBD1. J lost 7 bases, V lost 0 bases, and 14 bases had no gene match. The CDR3 runs to 18 residues. Germline loops: CDR1 MGHRA, CDR2 YSYEKL. CDR3 nucleotides: TGCGCCAGCAGCCAAGATTGGATCCGTGGCGACAGGGGACAGCCCCAGCATTTT. Residues: CASSQDWIRGDRGQPQHF.

This chain connects TRBV7-3 to TRBJ2-3; TRBD2 matches at 9 bases. This CDR3 has 15 residues. The V segment lost 2 bases and the J segment 7 bases; nucleotides outside the gene matches: 7. Germline CDR1 and CDR2: SGHTA and FQGTGA. The CDR3 reads CASSLAGGPVNTQYF. CDR3 coding DNA: TGTGCCAGCAGCTTAGCGGGGGGGCCTGTAAATACGCAGTATTTT.

V usage is TRBV7-2 and J usage is TRBJ1-2; no clear D. This CDR3 region has 14 residues. CDR1 is SGHTA, CDR2 FQGNSA, per germline. Between the trimmed V and J ends, which lost 2 bases and 3 bases, there was a span of 10 bases. Here the CDR3 reads CASSLPGRDYGYTF. CDR3 DNA sequence: TGTGCCAGCAGCTTACCGGGTAGGGACTATGGCTACACCTTC.

Ten or more counts support this clonotype. The J gene is TRBJ1-2, the V gene TRBV7-8, with D unresolved. V was shortened by 0 bases and J by 1 base, with 18 bases between the two germline ends. This CDR3 has 18 residues. Germline values: CDR1 SGHVS, CDR2 FQNEAQ. In DNA form, the CDR3 reads TGTGCCAGCAGCTTAGCGAGTCCTGCGAGACGGCTTAACTATGGCTACACCTTC. It is translated as CASSLASPARRLNYGYTF.

The rearrangement joins TRBV30 to TRBJ1-1; D not resolved. The CDR3 consists of 14 residues. Germline-derived CDR1 and CDR2 are GTSNPN and SVGIG (reference sequence). V lost 0 bases, J lost 1 base, and 9 bases lay in between. The DNA of the CDR3 is TGTGCCTGGAGTGTAACACGGTCGAACACTGAAGCTTTCTTT. It specifies CAWSVTRSNTEAFF.

This clonotype showed up many times. This chain links TRBV5-1 with TRBJ2-5, with D possibly being TRBD2 (6 bases). The CDR3 contains 12 residues. The germline CDR1 and CDR2 sequences are SGHRS and YFSETQ. Trimming stripped 4 bases from V and 2 bases from J, with 6 bases between. CDR3 coding DNA: TGCGCCAGCAGCGGGGGGCAAGAGACCCAGTACTTC. The encoded protein is CASSGGQETQYF.

Ten or more counts support this clonotype. This rearrangement joins TRBV7-2 to TRBJ2-5; D possibly corresponds to TRBD2 (5 bases). CDR3 size: 15 residues. The germline gives CDR1 SGHTA, CDR2 FQGNSA. Between the trimmed V and J ends, which lost 5 bases and 5 bases, there was a span of 18 bases. CDR3 DNA: TGTGCCAGCAGCCCCGAGGGCCTAGCATATGAGACCCAGTACTTC. Protein: CASSPEGLAYETQYF.

This clonotype was counted ten times or more. This chain links TRBV6-2 or TRBV6-3 with TRBJ2-4; TRBD2 might be the D (6 bases). The CDR3 totals 15 residues. Per germline, CDR1 MNHEY and CDR2 SVGEGT. V lost 6 bases, J lost 0 bases, and 12 bases lay in between. The CDR3 here is CASSLLGLAKNIQYF. The CDR3 region has the DNA TGTGCCAGCAGCCTCCTGGGACTAGCCAAAAACATTCAGTACTTC.

The chain uses TRBV5-4 and TRBJ2-3; TRBD1 matches 7 bases. CDR1 and CDR2 (germline): SGHNT, YYREEE (reference sequence). With V trimmed by 4 bases and J by 2 bases, 10 bases remained unmatched. The CDR3 has 16 amino acids. CDR3 DNA: TGTGCCAGCAGCGACCCCCGGGACAGACTCACAGATACGCAGTATTTT. Protein: CASSDPRDRLTDTQYF.